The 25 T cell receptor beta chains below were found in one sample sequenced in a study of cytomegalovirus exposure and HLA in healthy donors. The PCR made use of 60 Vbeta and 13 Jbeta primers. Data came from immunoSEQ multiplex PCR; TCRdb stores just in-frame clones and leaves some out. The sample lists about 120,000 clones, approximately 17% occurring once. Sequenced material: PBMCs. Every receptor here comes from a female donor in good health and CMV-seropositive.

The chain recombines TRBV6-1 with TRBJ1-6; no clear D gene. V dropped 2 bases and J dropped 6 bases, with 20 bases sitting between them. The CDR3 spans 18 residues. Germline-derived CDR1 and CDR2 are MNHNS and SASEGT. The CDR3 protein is CASSESIGGAGTNSPLHF. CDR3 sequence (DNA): TGTGCCAGCAGTGAATCGATAGGAGGCGCAGGTACTAATTCACCCCTCCACTTT.

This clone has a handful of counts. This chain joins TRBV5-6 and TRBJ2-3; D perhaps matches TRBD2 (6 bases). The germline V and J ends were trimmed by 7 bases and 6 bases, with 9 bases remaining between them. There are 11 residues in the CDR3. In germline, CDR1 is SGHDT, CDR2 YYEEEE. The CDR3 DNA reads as TGTGCCAGCGTCGGAGGGGATACGCAGTATTTT. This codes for CASVGGDTQYF.

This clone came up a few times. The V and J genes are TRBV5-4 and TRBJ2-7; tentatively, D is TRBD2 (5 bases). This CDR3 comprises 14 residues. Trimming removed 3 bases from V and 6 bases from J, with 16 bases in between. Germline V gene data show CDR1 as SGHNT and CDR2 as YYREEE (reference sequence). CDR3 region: CASSWTGRRGEQYF. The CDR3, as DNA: TGTGCCAGCAGCTGGACGGGTCGTCGGGGCGAGCAGTACTTC.

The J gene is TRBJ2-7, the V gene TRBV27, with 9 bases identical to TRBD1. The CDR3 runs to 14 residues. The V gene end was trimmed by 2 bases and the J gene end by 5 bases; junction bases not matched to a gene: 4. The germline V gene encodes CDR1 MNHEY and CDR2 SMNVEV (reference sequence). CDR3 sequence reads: CASSLGQGFHEQYF. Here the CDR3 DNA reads TGTGCCAGCAGTTTAGGACAGGGGTTCCACGAGCAGTACTTC.

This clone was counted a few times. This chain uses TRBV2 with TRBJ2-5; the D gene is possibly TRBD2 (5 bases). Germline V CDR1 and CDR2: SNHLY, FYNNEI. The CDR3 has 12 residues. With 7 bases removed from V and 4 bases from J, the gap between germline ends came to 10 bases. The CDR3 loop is CASKEEVETQYF. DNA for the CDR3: TGTGCCAGCAAAGAGGAGGTAGAGACCCAGTACTTC.

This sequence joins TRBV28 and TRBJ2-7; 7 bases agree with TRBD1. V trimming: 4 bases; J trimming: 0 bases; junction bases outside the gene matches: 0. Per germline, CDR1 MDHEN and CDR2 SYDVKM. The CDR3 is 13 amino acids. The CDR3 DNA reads TGTGCCAGCAGTTGGGACAGCTCCTACGAGCAGTACTTC. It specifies CASSWDSSYEQYF.

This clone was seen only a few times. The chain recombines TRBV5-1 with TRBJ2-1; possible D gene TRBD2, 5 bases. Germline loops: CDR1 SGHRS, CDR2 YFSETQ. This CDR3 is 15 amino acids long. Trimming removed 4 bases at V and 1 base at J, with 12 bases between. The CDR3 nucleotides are TGCGCCAGCAGCCCCGAGACTACATCCTACAATGAGCAGTTCTTC. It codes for CASSPETTSYNEQFF. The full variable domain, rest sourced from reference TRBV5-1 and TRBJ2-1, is KAGVTQTPRYLIKTRGQQVTLSCSPISGHRSVSWYQQTPGQGLQFLFEYFSETQRNKGNFPGRFSGRQFSNSRSEMNVSTLELGDSALYLCASSPETTSYNEQFFGPGTRLTVL.

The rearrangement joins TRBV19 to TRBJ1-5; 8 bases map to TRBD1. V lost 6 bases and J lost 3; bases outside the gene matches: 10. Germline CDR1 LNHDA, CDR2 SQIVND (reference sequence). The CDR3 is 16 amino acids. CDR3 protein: CASRKQGVRPNQPQHF. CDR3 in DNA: TGTGCCAGTAGGAAACAGGGGGTACGACCCAATCAGCCCCAGCATTTT.

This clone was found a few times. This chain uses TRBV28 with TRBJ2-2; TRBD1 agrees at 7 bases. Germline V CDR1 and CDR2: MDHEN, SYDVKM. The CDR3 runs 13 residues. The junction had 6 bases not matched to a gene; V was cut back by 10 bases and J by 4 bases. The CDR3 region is CAIKQGPTGELFF. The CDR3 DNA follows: TGTGCCATCAAACAGGGGCCCACCGGGGAGCTGTTTTTT. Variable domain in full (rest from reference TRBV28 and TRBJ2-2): DVKVTQSSRYLVKRTGEKVFLECVQDMDHENMFWYRQDPGLGLRLIYFSYDVKMKEKGDIPEGYSVSREKKERFSLILESASTNQTSMYLCAIKQGPTGELFFGEGSRLTVL.

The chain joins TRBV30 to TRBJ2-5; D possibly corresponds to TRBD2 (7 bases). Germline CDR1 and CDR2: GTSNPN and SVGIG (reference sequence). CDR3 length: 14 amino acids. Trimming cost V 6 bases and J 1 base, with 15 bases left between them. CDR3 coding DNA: TGTGCCTGTTTGCGGGGGCTCCCCCAAGAGACCCAGTACTTC. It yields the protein CACLRGLPQETQYF.

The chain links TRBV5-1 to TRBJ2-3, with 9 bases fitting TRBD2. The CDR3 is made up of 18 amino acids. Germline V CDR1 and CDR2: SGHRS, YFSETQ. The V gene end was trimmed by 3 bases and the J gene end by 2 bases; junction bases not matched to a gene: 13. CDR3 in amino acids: CASSSPREAGGYTDTQYF. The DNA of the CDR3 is TGCGCCAGCAGCTCCCCGCGGGAAGCGGGGGGATACACAGATACGCAGTATTTT.

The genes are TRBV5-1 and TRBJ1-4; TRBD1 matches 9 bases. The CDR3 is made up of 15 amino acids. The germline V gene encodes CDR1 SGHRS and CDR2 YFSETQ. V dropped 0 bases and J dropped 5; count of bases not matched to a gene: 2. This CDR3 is CASSLVGTGNEKLFF. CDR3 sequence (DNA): TGCGCCAGCAGCTTGGTCGGGACAGGGAATGAAAAACTGTTTTTT.

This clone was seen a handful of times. CDR3 in amino acids: CASSLSFTPHYEQYF. The DNA of the CDR3 is TGTGCCAGCAGTTTATCGTTTACACCGCACTACGAGCAGTACTTC. The chain has TRBV27 and TRBJ2-7, with no clear D. The V gene's germline CDR1 is MNHEY and CDR2 SMNVEV (reference sequence). The CDR3 runs 15 residues. Trimming took off 0 bases at V and 3 bases at J, with 12 bases between the two ends.

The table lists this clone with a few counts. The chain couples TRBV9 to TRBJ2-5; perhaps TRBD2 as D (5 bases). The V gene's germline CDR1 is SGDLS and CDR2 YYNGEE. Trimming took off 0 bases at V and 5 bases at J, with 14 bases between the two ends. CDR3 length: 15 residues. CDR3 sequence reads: CASSVVGSREETQYF. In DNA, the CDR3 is TGTGCCAGCAGCGTAGTGGGATCTAGGGAGGAGACCCAGTACTTC.

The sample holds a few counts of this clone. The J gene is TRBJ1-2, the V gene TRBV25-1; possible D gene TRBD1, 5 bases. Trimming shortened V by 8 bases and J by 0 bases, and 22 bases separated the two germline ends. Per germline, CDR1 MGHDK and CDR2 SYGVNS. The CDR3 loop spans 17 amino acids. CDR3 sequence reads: CASHPLKSGYPNYGYTF. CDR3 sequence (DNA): TGTGCCAGCCATCCCCTAAAATCAGGGTACCCTAACTATGGCTACACCTTC.

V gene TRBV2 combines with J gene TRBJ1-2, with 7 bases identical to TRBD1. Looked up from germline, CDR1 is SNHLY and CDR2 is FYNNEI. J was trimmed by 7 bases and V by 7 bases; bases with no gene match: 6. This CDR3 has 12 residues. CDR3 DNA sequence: TGTGCCAGCATTATACAGGGGCTTGGCTACACCTTC. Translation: CASIIQGLGYTF.

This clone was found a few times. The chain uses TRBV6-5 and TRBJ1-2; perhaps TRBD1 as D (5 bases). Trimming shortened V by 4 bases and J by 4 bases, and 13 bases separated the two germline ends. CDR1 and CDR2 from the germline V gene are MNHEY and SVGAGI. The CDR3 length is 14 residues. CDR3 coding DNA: TGTGCCAGCAGTTTTCGACAGACGGGCTATGGCTACACCTTC. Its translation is CASSFRQTGYGYTF.

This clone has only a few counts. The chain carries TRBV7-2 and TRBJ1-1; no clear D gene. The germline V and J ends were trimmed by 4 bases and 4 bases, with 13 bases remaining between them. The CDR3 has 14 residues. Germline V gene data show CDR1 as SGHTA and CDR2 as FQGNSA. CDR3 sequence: CASSYAGHSTEAFF. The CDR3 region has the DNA TGTGCCAGCAGCTACGCGGGCCACAGCACTGAAGCTTTCTTT.

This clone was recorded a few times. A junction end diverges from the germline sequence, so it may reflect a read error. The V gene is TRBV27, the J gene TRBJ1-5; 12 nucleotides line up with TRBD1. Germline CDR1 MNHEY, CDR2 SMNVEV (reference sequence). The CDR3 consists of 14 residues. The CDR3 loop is CASSGTGGNQPQHF. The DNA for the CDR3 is TGTGCCAGCAGTGGGACAGGGGGCAACCAGCCCCAGCATTTT.

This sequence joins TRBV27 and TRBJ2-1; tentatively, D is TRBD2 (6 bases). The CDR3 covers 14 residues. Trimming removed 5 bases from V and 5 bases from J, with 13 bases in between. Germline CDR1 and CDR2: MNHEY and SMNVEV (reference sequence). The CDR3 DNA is TGTGCCAGCAGTCGGCCGGGAGCCAACAATGAGCAGTTCTTC. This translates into CASSRPGANNEQFF.

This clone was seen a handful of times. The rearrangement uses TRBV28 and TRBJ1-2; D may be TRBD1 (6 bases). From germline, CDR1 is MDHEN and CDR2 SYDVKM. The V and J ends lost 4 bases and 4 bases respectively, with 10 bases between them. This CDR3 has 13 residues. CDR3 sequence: CASSWGGGYGYTF. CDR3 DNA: TGTGCCAGCAGTTGGGGGGGCGGCTATGGCTACACCTTC.

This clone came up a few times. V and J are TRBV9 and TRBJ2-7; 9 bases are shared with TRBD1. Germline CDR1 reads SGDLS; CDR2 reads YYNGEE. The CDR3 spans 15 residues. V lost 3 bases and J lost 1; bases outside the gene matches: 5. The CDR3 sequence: CASSASDRGSYEQYF. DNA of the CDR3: TGTGCCAGCAGCGCCAGCGACAGGGGGTCCTACGAGCAGTACTTC.

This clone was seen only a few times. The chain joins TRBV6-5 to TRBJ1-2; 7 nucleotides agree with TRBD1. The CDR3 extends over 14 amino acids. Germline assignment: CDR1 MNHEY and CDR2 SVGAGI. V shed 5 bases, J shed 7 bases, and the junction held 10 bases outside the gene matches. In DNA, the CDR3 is TGTGCCAGCAGTCCGGACGAGGGGGCGGCTGGCTACACCTTC. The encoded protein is CASSPDEGAAGYTF.

The CDR3 sequence: CASRWGQGSYNEQFF. The CDR3 nucleotides read TGTGCCAGCAGGTGGGGACAGGGCTCCTACAATGAGCAGTTCTTC. This chain links TRBV2 with TRBJ2-1; the match to TRBD1 covers 9 bases. CDR1 and CDR2 (germline): SNHLY, FYNNEI. The CDR3 length is 15 residues. V trimming: 6 bases; J trimming: 0 bases; junction bases outside the gene matches: 3.

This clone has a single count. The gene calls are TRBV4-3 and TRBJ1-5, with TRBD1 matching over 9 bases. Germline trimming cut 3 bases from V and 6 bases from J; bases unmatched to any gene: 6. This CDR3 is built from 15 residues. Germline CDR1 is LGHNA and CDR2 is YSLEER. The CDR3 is CASSHGTGIGQPQHF. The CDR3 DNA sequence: TGCGCCAGCAGCCATGGGACAGGGATAGGTCAGCCCCAGCATTTT.